This TCR beta chain was recorded in a study of cytomegalovirus exposure and HLA in healthy donors. The PCR used 60 Vbeta and 13 Jbeta primers. Produced via immunoSEQ multiplex PCR; TCRdb's table is partial and in-frame only. The repertoire holds approximately 180,000 clones, with 77% as singletons. CDR3 length: 15 residues. Per germline, CDR1 LNHDA and CDR2 SQIVND (reference sequence). Trimming stripped 7 bases from V and 0 bases from J, with 12 bases between. The specimen was PBMCs. The clonotype comes from a woman aged 25 to 39 in good health and CMV-seropositive. This chain uses TRBV19 with TRBJ2-2; D is unresolved. The CDR3 sequence: CASTRSHANTGELFF. The DNA of the CDR3 is TGTGCCAGTACTAGGTCACACGCGAACACCGGGGAGCTGTTTTTT.